The 4 T cell receptor beta chains listed next were all sequenced from one sample in a study of PD-1 blockade in classical Hodgkin lymphoma. Some clones are missing from TCRdb's copy, which holds only in-frame ones; the method was immunoSEQ multiplex PCR. Of about 97,000 clones listed, approximately 88% are singletons. Every patient experienced relapse after autologous stem cell transplantation, and brentuximab vedotin exposure varied. This sample comprised peripheral blood mononuclear cells (PBMCs), obtained at baseline. The source of these receptors is a human donor with classical Hodgkin lymphoma.

The chain combines TRBV4-2 with TRBJ2-5, with 10 nucleotides matching TRBD2. Germline V CDR1 and CDR2: LGHNA, YNFKEQ. Trimming at V came to 1 base and at J to 5 bases, leaving 10 bases not matched to a gene. The CDR3 totals 17 residues. The CDR3 coding sequence is TGTGCCAGCAGCCAAGGTCCTAGCGGGAGAAAGGATGAGACCCAGTACTTC. Protein sequence: CASSQGPSGRKDETQYF.

This clone was counted only a few times. CDR3 region: CASNPVMGGYEQYF. CDR3 DNA: TGTGCCAGCAATCCCGTTATGGGAGGCTACGAGCAGTACTTC. The chain recombines TRBV6-1 with TRBJ2-7; D perhaps matches TRBD2 (6 bases). Trimming left V 7 bases short and J 3 bases short, with 16 bases between. From germline, CDR1 is MNHNS and CDR2 SASEGT. The CDR3 length is 14 residues.

In this sample, this clone turned up once. The CDR3 region has the DNA TGTGCTGTTAGCGGGAGAAGTACCGGGGAGCTGTTTTTT. Translated, it gives CAVSGRSTGELFF. The rearrangement links TRBV10-3 to TRBJ2-2; 9 bases are a match to TRBD2. CDR1 is ENHRY and CDR2 is SYGVKD in the germline V gene. The CDR3 has 13 amino acids.

This chain's CDR3 is CASVRTGDKAEAFF. The CDR3 DNA reads as TGTGCCAGTGTGCGGACAGGGGACAAGGCTGAAGCTTTCTTT. The chain joins TRBV19 to TRBJ1-1; 9 bases are a match to TRBD1. Looked up from germline, CDR1 is LNHDA and CDR2 is SQIVND (reference sequence). The CDR3 runs 14 residues. After removal of 8 bases from V and 6 bases from J, the junction contained 10 bases not matched to a gene.